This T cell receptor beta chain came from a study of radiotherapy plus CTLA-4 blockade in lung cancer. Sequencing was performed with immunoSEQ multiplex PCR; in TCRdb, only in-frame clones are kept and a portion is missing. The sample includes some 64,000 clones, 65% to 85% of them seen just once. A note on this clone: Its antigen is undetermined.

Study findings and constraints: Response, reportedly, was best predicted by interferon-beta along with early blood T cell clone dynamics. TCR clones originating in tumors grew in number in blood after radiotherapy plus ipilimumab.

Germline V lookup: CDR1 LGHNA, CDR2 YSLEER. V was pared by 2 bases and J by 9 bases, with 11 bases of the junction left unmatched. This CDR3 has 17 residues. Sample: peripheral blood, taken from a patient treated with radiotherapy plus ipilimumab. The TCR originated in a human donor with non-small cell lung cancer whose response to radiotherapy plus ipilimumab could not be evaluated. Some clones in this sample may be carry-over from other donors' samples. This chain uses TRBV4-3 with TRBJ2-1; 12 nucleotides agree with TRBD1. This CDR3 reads CASSQNSRDRGRAEQFF. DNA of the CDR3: TGCGCCAGCAGCCAAAACTCCCGGGACAGGGGGCGCGCTGAGCAGTTCTTC.